A single sample gave rise to the 15 T cell receptor beta chains below, sequenced in a study of shared clonotypes between healthy human individuals. Only in-frame clones appear in the TCRdb table, and some are missing; sequencing was by immunoSEQ multiplex PCR. The table lists more than 2 million clones, approximately 96% of them singletons. The sequencing sample was made of naive CD4+ T cells sorted from blood. The subset here: CD45RA+ positively selected. These receptors came from a man aged 18 to 29 in good health.

Turning to this clone: A read error may account for a junction end that differs from germline. Other DNA sequences of this sample code for an identical CDR3. The rearrangement uses TRBV7-7 and TRBJ1-5; D remains unclear. CDR3 length equals 13 residues. The germline V gene has CDR1 SSHAT and CDR2 FNYEAQ (reference sequence). CDR3 bases: TGTGCTAGCAGCTTAGGCCCCAATCAGCCCCAGCATTTT. Translated, it gives CASSLGPNQPQHF.

This sequence joins TRBV2 and TRBJ1-1; D ambiguous. The V and J ends lost 10 bases and 2 bases respectively, with 14 bases between them. Per the germline V gene, CDR1 is SNHLY and CDR2 is FYNNEI. This CDR3 spans 13 amino acids. The CDR3 sequence: CATHFRVNTEAFF. CDR3 bases: TGTGCCACCCATTTCCGGGTAAACACTGAAGCTTTCTTT.

This rearrangement joins TRBV30 to TRBJ2-7; 7 nucleotides match TRBD2. V gave up 7 bases and J gave up 0 bases; unmatched junction bases: 6. This CDR3 comprises 13 residues. The germline gives CDR1 GTSNPN, CDR2 SVGIG (reference sequence). This CDR3 is CAFERGLSYEQYF. CDR3 DNA sequence: TGTGCCTTTGAGCGGGGTCTCTCCTACGAGCAGTACTTC.

V gene TRBV6-4 combines with J gene TRBJ2-3; weak D call: TRBD2 (6 bases). Trimming took 0 bases from V and 2 from J, leaving 9 bases between them. This CDR3 region has 15 residues. The V gene's germline CDR1 is MRHNA and CDR2 SNTAGT. CDR3 protein: CASSDSAGNTDTQYF. CDR3 nucleotides: TGTGCCAGCAGTGACTCAGCGGGCAACACAGATACGCAGTATTTT.

The chain links TRBV28 to TRBJ1-1; D is undetermined. The CDR3 is 13 amino acids. The V gene's germline CDR1 is MDHEN and CDR2 SYDVKM. V gave up 8 bases and J gave up 0 bases, with 10 bases separating them. CDR3 coding DNA: TGTGCCAGCGTCGCTAAGATGAACACTGAAGCTTTCTTT. Translated: CASVAKMNTEAFF.

The V gene is TRBV5-1, the J gene TRBJ1-6; 8 positions match TRBD1. The CDR3 totals 15 residues. The ends lost 5 bases at V and 7 bases at J; junction bases unmatched: 8. The germline V gene encodes CDR1 SGHRS and CDR2 YFSETQ. CDR3 residues: CASRGQAGTNSPLHF. In DNA, the CDR3 is TGCGCCAGCAGGGGACAGGCTGGTACGAATTCACCCCTCCACTTT.

In its sample, this clone was seen once. CDR3 coding DNA: TGTGCCAGCAGCTTATATGCGGGACAGGGGGCCCCCTACACCTTC. It codes for CASSLYAGQGAPYTF. The chain couples TRBV11-2 to TRBJ1-2; 12 nucleotides agree with TRBD1. V was clipped by 2 bases and J by 10 bases; unmatched bases: 8. The CDR3 length is 15 residues. The germline V gene encodes CDR1 SGHAT and CDR2 FQNNGV.

The chain employs TRBV6-5 and TRBJ1-6, with D uncertain. V lost 4 bases to trimming and J lost 10 bases, with 17 bases between them. The CDR3 sequence is 15 residues long. Germline V gene sequence: CDR1 MNHEY, CDR2 SVGAGI. The CDR3 sequence: CASSFREPLGSPLHF. The CDR3, as DNA: TGTGCCAGCAGTTTCCGCGAACCTCTTGGGTCACCCCTCCACTTT.

CDR3 sequence: CASSVVGLTYNEQFF. Written as DNA, the CDR3 is TGTGCCAGCAGCGTAGTCGGCCTAACCTACAATGAGCAGTTCTTC. The chain is built from TRBV9 and TRBJ2-1; D is ambiguous. The CDR3 runs 15 residues. V shed 0 bases and J shed 2 bases, with 9 bases lying between them. Germline-derived CDR1 and CDR2 are SGDLS and YYNGEE. The full variable domain, in which reference TRBV9 and TRBJ2-1 provide the parts outside the CDR3, is DSGVTQTPKHLITATGQRVTLRCSPRSGDLSVYWYQQSLDQGLQFLIQYYNGEERAKGNILERFSAQQFPDLHSELNLSSLELGDSALYFCASSVVGLTYNEQFFGPGTRLTVL.

The chain is built from TRBV7-2 and TRBJ2-7; TRBD1 matches at 9 bases. V was clipped by 3 bases and J by 5 bases; unmatched bases: 5. Germline V gene sequence: CDR1 SGHTA, CDR2 FQGNSA. The CDR3 runs to 14 residues. The CDR3 nucleotides are TGTGCCAGCAGCTTTGAACAGGGGGCCAACGAGCAGTACTTC. It is translated as CASSFEQGANEQYF.

The chain carries TRBV7-2 and TRBJ1-1; D is possibly TRBD1 (6 bases). Germline values: CDR1 SGHTA, CDR2 FQGNSA. Trimming took off 5 bases at V and 3 bases at J, with 16 bases between the two ends. The CDR3 runs 15 residues. CDR3: CASSLDAGVYTEAFF. CDR3 bases: TGTGCCAGCAGCCTAGATGCAGGGGTCTACACTGAAGCTTTCTTT.

J is TRBJ1-2 and V is TRBV9; D is unclear. Trimming left V 3 bases short and J 0 bases short, with 12 bases between. The CDR3 has 15 amino acids. Germline CDR1 and CDR2: SGDLS and YYNGEE. The CDR3 DNA follows: TGTGCCAGCAGCGCCCGGACGGACTCTAACTATGGCTACACCTTC. Amino acids: CASSARTDSNYGYTF.

The V gene is TRBV11-3, the J gene TRBJ1-2, with unresolved D. Germline CDR1 SGHNT, CDR2 YENEEA. The CDR3 is made up of 15 amino acids. Trimming removed 5 bases from V and 4 bases from J, with 17 bases in between. The CDR3 protein is CASSQVSASSYGYTF. The CDR3 DNA follows: TGTGCCAGCAGCCAAGTCTCAGCCAGTAGCTATGGCTACACCTTC.

This chain joins TRBV18 and TRBJ2-5, with 7 bases fitting TRBD1. V lost 4 bases and J lost 5; bases outside the gene matches: 7. In germline, CDR1 is KGHSH, CDR2 LQKENI. The CDR3 is 14 amino acids. The CDR3 sequence: CASSRQGDVETQYF. The CDR3 DNA follows: TGTGCCAGCTCACGACAGGGTGATGTCGAGACCCAGTACTTC.

The V call is TRBV4-3, the J call TRBJ2-7, with D unresolved. The CDR3 totals 15 residues. Germline CDR1 and CDR2: LGHNA and YSLEER. With 4 bases removed from V and 0 bases from J, the gap between germline ends came to 13 bases. CDR3 in DNA: TGCGCCAGCAGCCCCCGCGACTCTAACTCCTACGAGCAGTACTTC. Its protein is CASSPRDSNSYEQYF.